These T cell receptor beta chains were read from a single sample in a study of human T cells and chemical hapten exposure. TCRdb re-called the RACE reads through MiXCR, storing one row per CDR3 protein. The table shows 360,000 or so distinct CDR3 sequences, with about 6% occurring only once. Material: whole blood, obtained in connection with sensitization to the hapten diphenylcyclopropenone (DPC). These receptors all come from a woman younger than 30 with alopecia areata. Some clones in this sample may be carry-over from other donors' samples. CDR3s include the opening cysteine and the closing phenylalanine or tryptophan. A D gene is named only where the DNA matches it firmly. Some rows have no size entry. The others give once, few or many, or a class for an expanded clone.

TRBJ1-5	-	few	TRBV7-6	CASSPGAGGGNQPQHF	TGTGCCAGCAGCCCGGGGGCGGGGGGAGGCAATCAGCCCCAGCATTTT
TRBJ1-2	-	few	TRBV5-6	CASSFRRRGSYYGYTF	TGTGCCAGCAGCTTCCGTCGTCGTGGGAGCTACTATGGCTACACCTTC
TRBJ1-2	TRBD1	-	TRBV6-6	CASSYKGARYGYTF	TGTGCCAGCAGTTACAAGGGGGCAAGATATGGCTACACCTTC
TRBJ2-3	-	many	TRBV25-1	CASSVQGSDTQYF	TGTGCCAGCAGTGTGCAGGGGTCAGATACGCAGTATTTT
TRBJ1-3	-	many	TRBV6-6	CASRVQDGNTIYF	TGTGCCAGCAGAGTACAGGACGGAAACACCATATATTTT
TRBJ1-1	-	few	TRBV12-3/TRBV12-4	CASSLIRLSNTEAFF	TGTGCCAGCAGTTTAATTAGGTTGTCTAACACTGAAGCTTTCTTT
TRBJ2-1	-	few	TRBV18	CASSPGPAGNEQFF	TGTGCCAGCTCACCAGGGCCTGCTGGGAATGAGCAGTTCTTC
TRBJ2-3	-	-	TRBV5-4	CASSWQGEGTDTQYF	TGTGCCAGCAGCTGGCAGGGGGAGGGGACAGATACGCAGTATTTT
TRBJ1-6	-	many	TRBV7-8	CASSFSHQAPLHF	TGTGCCAGCAGCTTCTCACATCAAGCACCCCTCCACTTT
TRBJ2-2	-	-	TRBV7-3	CASSLGFGGFTGELFF	TGTGCCAGCAGCTTAGGATTTGGAGGCTTTACCGGGGAGCTGTTTTTT
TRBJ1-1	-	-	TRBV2	CASHKRRMNTEAFF	TGTGCCAGCCACAAGAGGAGAATGAACACTGAAGCTTTCTTT
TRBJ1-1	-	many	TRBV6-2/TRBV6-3	CASSRDGYTEAFF	TGTGCCAGCAGCCGGGACGGATACACTGAAGCTTTCTTT
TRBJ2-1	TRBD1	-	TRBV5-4	CASSLAFARGQENEQFF	TGTGCCAGCAGCTTGGCCTTTGCCAGGGGGCAGGAAAATGAGCAGTTCTTC
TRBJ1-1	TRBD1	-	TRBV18	CASSLGQGSMNTEAFF	TGTGCCAGCTCGCTGGGACAGGGGTCCATGAACACTGAAGCTTTCTTT
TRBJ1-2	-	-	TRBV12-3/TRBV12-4	CASSPYPGHGYGYTF	TGTGCCAGCAGTCCATACCCTGGACATGGCTATGGCTACACCTTC
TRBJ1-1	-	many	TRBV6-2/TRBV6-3	CASSYVRAQGYTEAFF	TGTGCCAGCAGTTACGTCCGAGCACAGGGTTACACTGAAGCTTTCTTT
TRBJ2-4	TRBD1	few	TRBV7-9	CASSPRTGDAKNIQYF	TGTGCCAGCAGCCCCCGGACAGGGGATGCCAAAAACATTCAGTACTTC
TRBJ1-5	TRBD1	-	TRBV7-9	CASSLFPARTGDSNQPQHF	TGTGCCAGCAGCTTATTTCCTGCCCGGACAGGGGATAGCAATCAGCCCCAGCATTTT
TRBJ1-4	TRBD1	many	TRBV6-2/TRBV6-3	CASSGTALASSNEKLFF	TGTGCCAGCAGCGGGACAGCCCTTGCTTCATCTAATGAAAAACTGTTTTTT
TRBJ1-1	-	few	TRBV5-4	CASTLGSNTEAFF	TGTGCCAGCACCCTAGGGAGTAACACTGAAGCTTTCTTT
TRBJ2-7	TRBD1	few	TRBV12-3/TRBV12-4	CASSAWTGNYEQYF	TGTGCCAGCAGTGCTTGGACAGGGAACTACGAGCAGTACTTC
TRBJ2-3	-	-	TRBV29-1	CSVDAEGTTDTQYF	TGCAGCGTTGACGCAGAGGGGACGACAGATACGCAGTATTTT
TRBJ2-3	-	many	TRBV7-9	CASSPPLSTDTQYF	TGTGCCAGCAGCCCCCCCCTCTCTACAGATACGCAGTATTTT
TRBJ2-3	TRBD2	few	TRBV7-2	CASSLTSGGHATSTDTQYF	TGTGCCAGCAGCTTAACTAGCGGGGGCCACGCTACGAGCACAGATACGCAGTATTTT
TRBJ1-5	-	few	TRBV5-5	CASSPMDGSYSNQPQHF	TGTGCCAGCAGCCCGATGGATGGGTCATATAGCAATCAGCCCCAGCATTTT
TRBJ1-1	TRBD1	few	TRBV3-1	CASSQGQGVPEAFF	TGTGCCAGCAGCCAAGGACAGGGGGTACCTGAAGCTTTCTTT
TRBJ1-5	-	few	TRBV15	CATSTQGNQPQHF	TGTGCCACCAGCACTCAGGGCAATCAGCCCCAGCATTTT
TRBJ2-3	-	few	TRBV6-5	CASSYYGSVDTQYF	TGTGCCAGCAGTTACTATGGTTCGGTAGATACGCAGTATTTT
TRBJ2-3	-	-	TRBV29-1	CSVEVAVPDTQYF	TGCAGCGTTGAAGTTGCGGTCCCAGATACGCAGTATTTT
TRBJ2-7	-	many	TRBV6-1	CASRTGTQIWPFF	TGTGCCAGCAGGACGGGGACGCAAATTTGGCCTTTTTTC
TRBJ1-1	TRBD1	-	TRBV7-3	CASSRDRLETEAFF	TGTGCCAGCAGTCGGGACAGGCTGGAGACTGAAGCTTTCTTT
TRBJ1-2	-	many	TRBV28	CASSWSGYGYTF	TGTGCCAGCAGTTGGTCAGGCTATGGCTACACCTTC
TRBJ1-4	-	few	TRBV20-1	CSATDPRGDATNEKLFF	TGCAGTGCAACAGACCCACGTGGGGATGCAACTAATGAAAAACTGTTTTTT
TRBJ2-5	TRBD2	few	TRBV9	CASSVEGLAGTKTQYF	TGTGCCAGCAGCGTAGAGGGACTAGCGGGGACTAAGACCCAGTACTTC
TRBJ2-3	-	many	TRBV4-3	CASSQEAPDTFTDTQYF	TGCGCCAGCAGCCAAGAAGCCCCGGACACCTTCACAGATACGCAGTATTTT
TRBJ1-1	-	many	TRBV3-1	CASSQKGIEAFF	TGTGCCAGCAGTCAAAAGGGGATTGAAGCTTTCTTT
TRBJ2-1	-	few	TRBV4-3	CASSHDRDRASYNEQFF	TGCGCCAGCAGCCATGATAGGGACCGCGCCTCCTACAATGAGCAGTTCTTC
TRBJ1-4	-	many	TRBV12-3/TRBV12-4	CASSGQNNEKLFF	TGTGCCAGCAGTGGGCAGAATAATGAAAAACTGTTTTTT
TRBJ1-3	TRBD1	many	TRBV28	CASSLTGPGNTIYF	TGTGCCAGCAGCTTGACAGGGCCTGGAAACACCATATATTTT
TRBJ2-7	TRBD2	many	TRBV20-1	CSARDGGGYEQYF	TGCAGTGCTAGAGACGGGGGGGGATACGAGCAGTACTTC
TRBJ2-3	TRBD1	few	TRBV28	CASSEGQSSTDTQYF	TGTGCCAGCAGTGAGGGACAGTCTAGCACAGATACGCAGTATTTT
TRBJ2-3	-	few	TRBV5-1	CASSLEPGDTQYF	TGCGCCAGCAGCTTGGAGCCAGGTGATACGCAGTATTTT